This T cell receptor beta chain came from a study of PD-L1 blockade in urothelial cancer. The wider study: Patients had received 0 to 3 prior chemotherapy regimens.

CDR1 is MNHNS, CDR2 SASEGT, per germline. The CDR3 runs 14 residues. With V trimmed by 6 bases and J by 5 bases, 5 bases remained unmatched. As to time point: peripheral blood 6 weeks after treatment start. Synthetic templates analogous to TCR were spiked into all PCRs individually. Method: immunoSEQ multiplex PCR; TCRdb's copy keeps in-frame clones and lacks some. Here the sample spans about 29,000 clones, 84% being singletons. Source: PBMCs, taken around atezolizumab (anti-PD-L1) treatment. The J gene is TRBJ2-5, the V gene TRBV6-1, with 11 nucleotides matching TRBD1. The origin of this receptor is a man aged 65-85 years with urothelial cancer. Written as DNA, the CDR3 is TGTGCCAGCAGGGGGACAGGGGGTCGGGAGACCCAGTACTTC. Translated: CASRGTGGRETQYF.